The rows below give T cell receptor beta chains drawn from one sample of a study of CD8 T cells in ankylosing spondylitis. TCRdb redid the calling of the 5' RACE reads with MiXCR, one entry per CDR3 protein. The sample includes about 130,000 distinct CDR3 sequences, 7% of them seen just once. Sequencing input: blood, either unsorted or a sorted T cell fraction (not recorded which). The receptors stem from a male donor with ankylosing spondylitis or in good health (not recorded which). CDR3s include the opening cysteine and the closing phenylalanine or tryptophan. The D gene is left open where the match is weak. Size values are once, few and many counts, or a class for expanded clones, and some rows have none.

d_call: .
j_call: TRBJ1-5
v_call: TRBV25-1
clone_size: many
cdr3_aa: CASNTGSEDQPQHF
cdr3_nt: TGTGCCAGCAATACAGGGTCTGAGGATCAGCCCCAGCATTTT

d_call: .
j_call: TRBJ1-4
v_call: TRBV7-9
clone_size: .
cdr3_aa: CASARLLGATNEKLFF
cdr3_nt: TGTGCCAGCGCGCGACTTTTGGGTGCAACTAATGAAAAACTGTTTTTT

d_call: TRBD1
j_call: TRBJ1-1
v_call: TRBV5-1
clone_size: many
cdr3_aa: CASSWGDRADTEAFF
cdr3_nt: TGCGCCAGCAGCTGGGGGGACAGGGCCGACACTGAAGCTTTCTTT

d_call: TRBD1
j_call: TRBJ2-3
v_call: TRBV20-1
clone_size: many
cdr3_aa: CSARGAQGPADTQYF
cdr3_nt: TGCAGTGCTAGAGGGGCACAGGGGCCCGCAGATACGCAGTATTTT

d_call: TRBD1
j_call: TRBJ2-7
v_call: TRBV4-1
clone_size: many
cdr3_aa: CASSQGQGFYEQYF
cdr3_nt: TGCGCCAGCAGCCAAGGACAGGGGTTCTACGAGCAGTACTTC

d_call: TRBD1
j_call: TRBJ1-6
v_call: TRBV12-3/TRBV12-4
clone_size: many
cdr3_aa: CASSLDRVSPLHF
cdr3_nt: TGTGCCAGCAGCCTCGACAGGGTTTCACCCCTCCACTTT

d_call: TRBD1
j_call: TRBJ2-7
v_call: TRBV29-1
clone_size: many
cdr3_aa: CSVEEGQNYEQYF
cdr3_nt: TGCAGCGTTGAAGAGGGACAGAACTACGAGCAGTACTTC

d_call: TRBD1
j_call: TRBJ2-3
v_call: TRBV20-1
clone_size: few
cdr3_aa: CSARKTGDTDTQYF
cdr3_nt: TGCAGTGCTCGAAAAACAGGGGACACAGATACGCAGTATTTT

d_call: TRBD2
j_call: TRBJ2-7
v_call: TRBV12-3/TRBV12-4
clone_size: many
cdr3_aa: CASSGLLAAVYEQYF
cdr3_nt: TGTGCCAGCAGCGGACTACTAGCGGCAGTCTACGAGCAGTACTTC

d_call: TRBD2
j_call: TRBJ2-1
v_call: TRBV20-1
clone_size: many
cdr3_aa: CSATKPGLAGVYEQFF
cdr3_nt: TGCAGTGCTACGAAACCGGGACTAGCGGGAGTTTATGAGCAGTTCTTC

d_call: TRBD1
j_call: TRBJ1-4
v_call: TRBV10-3
clone_size: many
cdr3_aa: CAIKSGGATNEKLFF
cdr3_nt: TGTGCCATCAAGTCAGGGGGAGCAACTAATGAAAAACTGTTTTTT

d_call: TRBD1
j_call: TRBJ2-1
v_call: TRBV19
clone_size: .
cdr3_aa: CASSLQGANYNEQFF
cdr3_nt: TGTGCCAGTAGTTTACAGGGGGCGAATTACAATGAGCAGTTCTTC

d_call: TRBD1
j_call: TRBJ2-3
v_call: TRBV7-2
clone_size: many
cdr3_aa: CASSPRTGMGTVTQYF
cdr3_nt: TGTGCCAGCAGCCCTCGGACAGGGATGGGTACAGTTACGCAGTATTTT

d_call: TRBD2
j_call: TRBJ2-3
v_call: TRBV20-1
clone_size: many
cdr3_aa: CSARTSGTDTQYF
cdr3_nt: TGCAGTGCTCGGACTAGCGGCACAGATACGCAGTATTTT

d_call: .
j_call: TRBJ1-1
v_call: TRBV20-1
clone_size: many
cdr3_aa: CSASSTAPGVAFF
cdr3_nt: TGCAGTGCTAGCTCGACAGCCCCCGGCGTTGCTTTCTTT

d_call: .
j_call: TRBJ1-4
v_call: TRBV7-9
clone_size: .
cdr3_aa: CASSGSINEKLFF
cdr3_nt: TGTGCCAGCAGCGGCTCCATTAATGAAAAACTGTTTTTT

d_call: .
j_call: TRBJ2-3
v_call: TRBV20-1
clone_size: many
cdr3_aa: CSAPEGGASTDTQYF
cdr3_nt: TGCAGTGCTCCCGAGGGGGGGGCAAGCACAGATACGCAGTATTTT

d_call: .
j_call: TRBJ2-2
v_call: TRBV5-6
clone_size: many
cdr3_aa: CASSARDRNTGELFF
cdr3_nt: TGTGCCAGCAGCGCGCGGGACAGGAACACCGGGGAGCTGTTTTTT

d_call: TRBD2
j_call: TRBJ2-3
v_call: TRBV6-5
clone_size: many
cdr3_aa: CASSYSGLAGGVDTQYF
cdr3_nt: TGTGCCAGCAGTTACTCGGGACTAGCGGGAGGGGTAGATACGCAGTATTTT

d_call: .
j_call: TRBJ1-2
v_call: TRBV12-3/TRBV12-4
clone_size: many
cdr3_aa: CASSPGGAPSYGYTF
cdr3_nt: TGTGCCAGCAGTCCAGGAGGGGCCCCATCCTATGGCTACACCTTC

d_call: TRBD2
j_call: TRBJ2-2
v_call: TRBV20-1
clone_size: many
cdr3_aa: CSARYSGSSGEELFF
cdr3_nt: TGCAGTGCTAGATACAGCGGGAGTTCTGGGGAGGAGCTGTTTTTT

d_call: TRBD1
j_call: TRBJ2-2
v_call: TRBV12-5
clone_size: many
cdr3_aa: CASGLEPSGTGNTGELFF
cdr3_nt: TGTGCTAGTGGTTTGGAACCCTCCGGGACAGGGAACACCGGGGAGCTGTTTTTT

d_call: .
j_call: TRBJ2-1
v_call: TRBV12-3/TRBV12-4
clone_size: .
cdr3_aa: CASILGGPRYNEQFF
cdr3_nt: TGTGCCAGCATCCTGGGGGGGCCGAGGTACAATGAGCAGTTCTTC

d_call: .
j_call: TRBJ1-2
v_call: TRBV7-9
clone_size: many
cdr3_aa: CASSLIGGYTF
cdr3_nt: TGTGCCAGCAGCTTAATTGGGGGCTACACCTTC

d_call: TRBD1
j_call: TRBJ2-7
v_call: TRBV6-2/TRBV6-3
clone_size: many
cdr3_aa: CASTLGQVYEQYF
cdr3_nt: TGTGCCAGCACCTTGGGACAGGTTTACGAGCAGTACTTC

d_call: TRBD2
j_call: TRBJ2-7
v_call: TRBV12-3/TRBV12-4
clone_size: many
cdr3_aa: CASAGVSLLYEQYF
cdr3_nt: TGTGCCAGCGCGGGGGTTAGCCTCCTTTACGAGCAGTACTTC

d_call: TRBD2
j_call: TRBJ2-1
v_call: TRBV20-1
clone_size: many
cdr3_aa: CSARASGRANEQFF
cdr3_nt: TGCAGTGCTAGAGCTAGCGGGAGGGCCAATGAGCAGTTCTTC

d_call: .
j_call: TRBJ2-7
v_call: TRBV20-1
clone_size: .
cdr3_aa: CSARGPGGTYEQYF
cdr3_nt: TGCAGTGCTAGGGGGCCAGGGGGGACCTACGAGCAGTACTTC

d_call: .
j_call: TRBJ2-1
v_call: TRBV6-2/TRBV6-3
clone_size: many
cdr3_aa: CASSYGWDEQFF
cdr3_nt: TGTGCCAGCAGTTACGGGTGGGATGAGCAGTTCTTC

d_call: TRBD1
j_call: TRBJ2-1
v_call: TRBV7-3
clone_size: many
cdr3_aa: CASSSQGGSTGNEQFF
cdr3_nt: TGTGCCAGCAGCTCTCAAGGGGGCTCAACGGGTAATGAGCAGTTCTTC

d_call: TRBD2
j_call: TRBJ2-3
v_call: TRBV6-2/TRBV6-3
clone_size: many
cdr3_aa: CASRRLAGSDTQYF
cdr3_nt: TGTGCCAGCCGCCGACTAGCGGGGTCAGATACGCAGTATTTT

d_call: .
j_call: TRBJ2-5
v_call: TRBV20-1
clone_size: many
cdr3_aa: CSARGIGVPETQYF
cdr3_nt: TGCAGTGCTAGAGGAATAGGCGTCCCGGAGACCCAGTACTTC

d_call: TRBD2
j_call: TRBJ2-3
v_call: TRBV20-1
clone_size: many
cdr3_aa: CSAFTSGGTDTQYF
cdr3_nt: TGCAGTGCTTTTACTAGCGGGGGCACAGATACGCAGTATTTT

d_call: TRBD1
j_call: TRBJ2-7
v_call: TRBV9
clone_size: many
cdr3_aa: CASSAGQGTYEQYF
cdr3_nt: TGTGCCAGCAGCGCGGGACAGGGGACCTACGAGCAGTACTTC